This is a list of T cell receptor beta chains from one sample in a study of glioma-infiltrating T cells after dendritic cell vaccination. Data came from immunoSEQ multiplex PCR; TCRdb stores just in-frame clones and leaves some out. Of just under 85,000 clones listed, roughly 90% are singletons. The source was blood, collected before dendritic cell vaccination. The source of these receptors is a human donor with glioblastoma. Both conserved end residues are part of each CDR3. Each record gives: CDR3 protein, CDR3 DNA, D gene, J gene, V gene, clone size. A D gene is named only where the DNA matches it firmly. Clone size appears in some rows only: once, few, many, or a class for an expanded clone.

CDR3 protein: CASSPSPGDQPQHF; CDR3 DNA: TGTGCCAGCTCACCATCGCCAGGGGATCAGCCCCAGCATTTT; D gene: -; J gene: TRBJ1-5; V gene: TRBV18; clone size: -
CDR3 protein: CSVLRDSSTDTQYF; CDR3 DNA: TGCAGCGTCCTCCGGGACAGTAGCACAGATACGCAGTATTTT; D gene: TRBD1; J gene: TRBJ2-3; V gene: TRBV29-1; clone size: -
CDR3 protein: CASSYTSGRIGDTQYF; CDR3 DNA: TGTGCCAGCAGCTATACTAGCGGGAGAATTGGAGATACGCAGTATTTT; D gene: TRBD2; J gene: TRBJ2-3; V gene: TRBV9; clone size: -
CDR3 protein: CASSLSGGRGTDTQYF; CDR3 DNA: TGTGCCAGCAGCTTATCTGGGGGGAGGGGCACAGATACGCAGTATTTT; D gene: TRBD2; J gene: TRBJ2-3; V gene: TRBV7-2; clone size: -
CDR3 protein: CASSLTSRAGVVADTQYF; CDR3 DNA: TGTGCCAGCAGCTTAACTAGTCGGGCAGGGGTAGTCGCAGATACGCAGTATTTT; D gene: -; J gene: TRBJ2-3; V gene: TRBV7-3; clone size: -
CDR3 protein: CASSWTGARGNTIYF; CDR3 DNA: TGTGCCAGCAGCTGGACAGGGGCCAGAGGAAACACCATATATTTT; D gene: TRBD1; J gene: TRBJ1-3; V gene: TRBV6-5; clone size: -
CDR3 protein: CASSLRGGRSNNEQFF; CDR3 DNA: TGTGCCAGCAGCTTGCGGGGGGGCCGCAGTAACAATGAGCAGTTCTTC; D gene: TRBD2; J gene: TRBJ2-1; V gene: TRBV7-2; clone size: -
CDR3 protein: CASSPPGAGGKLFF; CDR3 DNA: TGTGCCAGCAGCCCACCGGGAGCTGGTGGAAAACTGTTTTTT; D gene: -; J gene: TRBJ1-4; V gene: TRBV27; clone size: once
CDR3 protein: CAISENRGETEAFF; CDR3 DNA: TGTGCCATCAGTGAGAACAGGGGTGAGACTGAAGCTTTCTTT; D gene: TRBD1; J gene: TRBJ1-1; V gene: TRBV6-5; clone size: few
CDR3 protein: CASSEHSGSYEQYF; CDR3 DNA: TGTGCCAGCAGCGAACATAGCGGATCCTACGAGCAGTACTTC; D gene: -; J gene: TRBJ2-7; V gene: TRBV6-4; clone size: few
CDR3 protein: CASSRGEETQYF; CDR3 DNA: TGTGCCAGCAGCCGGGGGGAGGAGACCCAGTACTTC; D gene: TRBD2; J gene: TRBJ2-5; V gene: TRBV5-6; clone size: -
CDR3 protein: CASSTSGSYNEQFF; CDR3 DNA: TGTGCCAGTTCAACTAGCGGCTCATACAATGAGCAGTTCTTC; D gene: TRBD2; J gene: TRBJ2-1; V gene: TRBV19; clone size: few
CDR3 protein: CASSRTTDGADTQYF; CDR3 DNA: TGTGCCAGCAGCCGGACTACCGATGGGGCAGATACGCAGTATTTT; D gene: -; J gene: TRBJ2-3; V gene: TRBV6-5; clone size: -
CDR3 protein: CASSPEAGEFF; CDR3 DNA: TGTGCCAGCAGTCCCGAGGCCGGGGAGTTCTTC; D gene: -; J gene: TRBJ2-1; V gene: TRBV2; clone size: -
CDR3 protein: CASSKRQAYQETQYF; CDR3 DNA: TGTGCCAGCAGCAAAAGACAGGCCTACCAAGAGACCCAGTACTTC; D gene: -; J gene: TRBJ2-5; V gene: TRBV5-4; clone size: -
CDR3 protein: CASSLSPNPGETQYF; CDR3 DNA: TGTGCCAGCAGCTTGTCGCCCAACCCCGGGGAGACCCAGTACTTC; D gene: -; J gene: TRBJ2-5; V gene: TRBV7-3; clone size: -
CDR3 protein: CATKQAVGTDTQYF; CDR3 DNA: TGTGCCACAAAACAGGCGGTAGGCACAGATACGCAGTATTTT; D gene: -; J gene: TRBJ2-3; V gene: TRBV19; clone size: -
CDR3 protein: CASSPGLGETQYF; CDR3 DNA: TGTGCTAGCAGCCCGGGACTGGGGGAGACCCAGTACTTC; D gene: -; J gene: TRBJ2-5; V gene: TRBV7-7; clone size: -
CDR3 protein: CASSLGGGVTGELFF; CDR3 DNA: TGCGCCAGCAGCTTGGGCGGCGGGGTCACCGGGGAGCTGTTTTTT; D gene: -; J gene: TRBJ2-2; V gene: TRBV5-1; clone size: -
CDR3 protein: CASSHAGTGSPYEQYF; CDR3 DNA: TGTGCCAGCAGCCACGCCGGGACAGGGTCCCCCTACGAGCAGTACTTC; D gene: TRBD1; J gene: TRBJ2-7; V gene: TRBV7-9; clone size: -
CDR3 protein: CASMRTGAYNEQFF; CDR3 DNA: TGTGCCAGCATGCGGACAGGGGCGTACAATGAGCAGTTCTTC; D gene: TRBD1; J gene: TRBJ2-1; V gene: TRBV6-5; clone size: -
CDR3 protein: CASQGQGRDEQFF; CDR3 DNA: TGTGCCAGTCAAGGGCAGGGAAGGGATGAGCAGTTCTTC; D gene: -; J gene: TRBJ2-1; V gene: TRBV19; clone size: -
CDR3 protein: CASRNKQGFADTEAFF; CDR3 DNA: TGTGCCAGTAGGAATAAACAGGGTTTTGCGGACACTGAAGCTTTCTTT; D gene: -; J gene: TRBJ1-1; V gene: TRBV19; clone size: few
CDR3 protein: CASTDGISSTGELFF; CDR3 DNA: TGTGCCAGCACCGACGGAATTAGCAGCACCGGGGAGCTGTTTTTT; D gene: -; J gene: TRBJ2-2; V gene: TRBV7-9; clone size: -
CDR3 protein: CASRAGERHTDTQYF; CDR3 DNA: TGTGCCAGCAGGGCTGGGGAGCGCCACACAGATACGCAGTATTTT; D gene: -; J gene: TRBJ2-3; V gene: TRBV5-6; clone size: once
CDR3 protein: CASNMASGRANNEQFF; CDR3 DNA: TGTGCCAGCAATATGGCTAGCGGGAGGGCGAACAATGAGCAGTTCTTC; D gene: TRBD2; J gene: TRBJ2-1; V gene: TRBV6-6; clone size: once
CDR3 protein: CASRDRSSSYEQYF; CDR3 DNA: TGTGCCAGCAGGGACAGGTCGAGCTCCTACGAGCAGTACTTC; D gene: TRBD1; J gene: TRBJ2-7; V gene: TRBV6-1; clone size: -
CDR3 protein: CASSLVSGQGPYEQYF; CDR3 DNA: TGTGCCAGCAGCTTAGTTTCGGGACAGGGCCCCTACGAGCAGTACTTC; D gene: TRBD1; J gene: TRBJ2-7; V gene: TRBV7-9; clone size: once
CDR3 protein: CASSPGQGFYEQFF; CDR3 DNA: TGCGCCAGCAGCCCCGGACAGGGTTTTTATGAGCAGTTCTTC; D gene: TRBD1; J gene: TRBJ2-1; V gene: TRBV4-1; clone size: -
CDR3 protein: CASSWGGYEQYF; CDR3 DNA: TGTGCCAGCAGTTGGGGCGGCTACGAGCAGTACTTC; D gene: -; J gene: TRBJ2-7; V gene: TRBV25-1; clone size: -
CDR3 protein: CASSPAGAGADTQYF; CDR3 DNA: TGCGCCAGCAGCCCGGCTGGAGCGGGGGCAGATACGCAGTATTTT; D gene: TRBD2; J gene: TRBJ2-3; V gene: TRBV5-1; clone size: -
CDR3 protein: CASSGGQTFTEAFF; CDR3 DNA: TGTGCCAGCAGTGGGGGACAGACGTTCACTGAAGCTTTCTTT; D gene: TRBD1; J gene: TRBJ1-1; V gene: TRBV6-1; clone size: once
CDR3 protein: CASSPQGAVIGYTF; CDR3 DNA: TGTGCCAGCAGCCCACAGGGGGCGGTTATTGGCTACACCTTC; D gene: TRBD1; J gene: TRBJ1-2; V gene: TRBV5-4; clone size: -
CDR3 protein: CASTPQGGSSNTGELFF; CDR3 DNA: TGTGCCAGTACCCCTCAAGGAGGCAGTTCGAACACCGGGGAGCTGTTTTTT; D gene: -; J gene: TRBJ2-2; V gene: TRBV19; clone size: -
CDR3 protein: CASSPGTANANEKLFF; CDR3 DNA: TGTGCCAGCAGCCCAGGGACAGCGAACGCTAATGAAAAACTGTTTTTT; D gene: TRBD1; J gene: TRBJ1-4; V gene: TRBV11-2; clone size: -
CDR3 protein: CASSGTSGNGELFF; CDR3 DNA: TGCGCCAGCAGCGGTACTAGCGGGAACGGGGAGCTGTTTTTT; D gene: TRBD2; J gene: TRBJ2-2; V gene: TRBV5-1; clone size: -
CDR3 protein: CASSPRDRGVEPKNIQYF; CDR3 DNA: TGTGCCAGCAGCCCCCGGGACAGGGGAGTCGAGCCCAAAAACATTCAGTACTTC; D gene: -; J gene: TRBJ2-4; V gene: TRBV21-1; clone size: -
CDR3 protein: CAWSVKGNYGYTF; CDR3 DNA: TGTGCCTGGAGTGTTAAGGGGAACTATGGCTACACCTTC; D gene: -; J gene: TRBJ1-2; V gene: TRBV30; clone size: -
CDR3 protein: CASSQITGTSGNIRQYF; CDR3 DNA: TGTGCCAGCAGCCAGATAACAGGGACTAGCGGGAACATCCGGCAGTACTTC; D gene: TRBD2; J gene: TRBJ2-7; V gene: TRBV14; clone size: -
CDR3 protein: CASSPRHQGRTDTQYF; CDR3 DNA: TGTGCCAGCTCACCGAGACATCAGGGGAGAACAGATACGCAGTATTTT; D gene: -; J gene: TRBJ2-3; V gene: TRBV18; clone size: -
CDR3 protein: CASSLGGGTEAFF; CDR3 DNA: TGTGCCAGCAGCCTGGGAGGGGGGACTGAAGCTTTCTTT; D gene: -; J gene: TRBJ1-1; V gene: TRBV13; clone size: once
CDR3 protein: CASSLLGQGKNTEAFF; CDR3 DNA: TGTGCCAGCAGTTTACTGGGCCAAGGAAAGAACACTGAAGCTTTCTTT; D gene: -; J gene: TRBJ1-1; V gene: TRBV6-5; clone size: -
CDR3 protein: CASSSNSGRARREQYF; CDR3 DNA: TGTGCCAGCAGCTCCAATAGCGGGAGGGCGCGTCGGGAGCAGTACTTC; D gene: TRBD2; J gene: TRBJ2-7; V gene: TRBV11-3; clone size: -
CDR3 protein: CSVEKSSYEQYF; CDR3 DNA: TGCAGCGTTGAGAAGAGCTCCTACGAGCAGTACTTC; D gene: -; J gene: TRBJ2-7; V gene: TRBV29-1; clone size: -
CDR3 protein: CASSPTGTASYEQYF; CDR3 DNA: TGTGCCAGCAGCCCCACCGGGACAGCTTCCTACGAGCAGTACTTC; D gene: TRBD1; J gene: TRBJ2-7; V gene: TRBV11-2; clone size: -
CDR3 protein: CASRGGGVEYGYTF; CDR3 DNA: TGTGCCAGCAGGGGGGGTGGGGTTGAATATGGCTACACCTTC; D gene: -; J gene: TRBJ1-2; V gene: TRBV27; clone size: -
CDR3 protein: CASNSISDTQYF; CDR3 DNA: TGTGCCAGCAACTCTATATCAGATACGCAGTATTTT; D gene: -; J gene: TRBJ2-3; V gene: TRBV2; clone size: once
CDR3 protein: CASSVGTSGYNEQFF; CDR3 DNA: TGTGCCAGCAGCGTCGGGACTAGCGGGTACAATGAGCAGTTCTTC; D gene: TRBD2; J gene: TRBJ2-1; V gene: TRBV9; clone size: -
CDR3 protein: CASSSGLANYEQYF; CDR3 DNA: TGCGCCAGCAGCTCGGGACTGGCGAACTACGAGCAGTACTTC; D gene: -; J gene: TRBJ2-7; V gene: TRBV5-1; clone size: once
CDR3 protein: CASSSDRTGIWNTEAFF; CDR3 DNA: TGCGCCAGCAGCTCCGACAGGACAGGGATTTGGAACACTGAAGCTTTCTTT; D gene: TRBD1; J gene: TRBJ1-1; V gene: TRBV5-1; clone size: -
CDR3 protein: CASSLGTHNTGELFF; CDR3 DNA: TGCGCCAGCAGCTTAGGGACACACAACACCGGGGAGCTGTTTTTT; D gene: -; J gene: TRBJ2-2; V gene: TRBV5-1; clone size: once
CDR3 protein: CASSWGTGLDTGELFF; CDR3 DNA: TGCGCCAGCAGCTGGGGGACAGGGCTGGACACCGGGGAGCTGTTTTTT; D gene: TRBD1; J gene: TRBJ2-2; V gene: TRBV5-1; clone size: -
CDR3 protein: CAWTVGGHSNQPQHF; CDR3 DNA: TGTGCCTGGACTGTAGGGGGACATAGCAATCAGCCCCAGCATTTT; D gene: -; J gene: TRBJ1-5; V gene: TRBV30; clone size: -
CDR3 protein: CASSLAGGTSYNEQFF; CDR3 DNA: TGTGCCAGTAGTTTAGCGGGAGGAACCTCCTACAATGAGCAGTTCTTC; D gene: TRBD2; J gene: TRBJ2-1; V gene: TRBV19; clone size: -
CDR3 protein: CASSPADRAKAFF; CDR3 DNA: TGTGCCAGCAGTCCCGCGGACAGGGCGAAAGCTTTCTTT; D gene: TRBD1; J gene: TRBJ1-1; V gene: TRBV27; clone size: -
CDR3 protein: CASKGQGSQPQHF; CDR3 DNA: TGTGCCAGCAAGGGGCAGGGCAGTCAGCCCCAGCATTTT; D gene: -; J gene: TRBJ1-5; V gene: TRBV2; clone size: few
CDR3 protein: CASSSEQGNEQFF; CDR3 DNA: TGTGCCAGCAGCTCCGAACAGGGCAATGAGCAGTTCTTC; D gene: -; J gene: TRBJ2-1; V gene: TRBV7-3; clone size: -